Listed here are 5 T cell receptor beta chains from one sample, sequenced in a study of beta chain features in type 1 diabetes (dated by TCRdb to 2016 to 2019). Study-wide conclusions, independent of this receptor: Type 1 diabetes patients showed a moderate but significant shortening of TCRB CDR3 length in all four CD4+ subsets.

These TCRs' antigens remain unknown. The library was made by the immunoSEQ multiplex PCR assay. The entire amount of isolated RNA was reverse transcribed using the High Capacity cDNA Reverse Transcription Kit, so the sequenced TCRB transcripts were expressed ones. TCRdb took over this immuneACCESS table, retaining in-frame rearrangements with V and J assigned. Such tables are incomplete; in checked studies, under half of the missing clones stem from an unresolved V gene, and the remainder is unexplained. In this sample the table shows some 350,000 clones, 13% of which occur a single time. The leading ten clones occupy over 0.014% of the sample. Sequencing input: naive CD4+ T cells from blood. Explained via the paper, the cell subset or site label denotes: true naive CD4+ T cells. These TCRs come from a young woman with type 1 diabetes.

This clone has a handful of counts. CDR3 sequence: CASSVATWLAEDNEQFF. The DNA for the CDR3 is TGTGCCAGCAGCGTAGCTACTTGGCTAGCGGAAGACAATGAGCAGTTCTTC. The V and J genes are TRBV9 and TRBJ2-1, with 7 positions matching TRBD2. This CDR3 has 17 residues. V gave up 0 bases and J gave up 5 bases; unmatched junction bases: 11. Germline V gene sequence: CDR1 SGDLS, CDR2 YYNGEE.

This clone was picked up a small number of times. The rearrangement uses TRBV5-4 and TRBJ2-6; 7 positions agree with TRBD2. CDR1 and CDR2 (germline): SGHNT, YYREEE (reference sequence). This CDR3 has 17 residues. The V and J ends lost 3 bases and 2 bases, in that order; junction bases with no gene match: 8. CDR3 bases: TGTGCCAGCAGCTCAGACGCCGCGGGGGCTGGGGCCAACGTCCTGACTTTC. This codes for CASSSDAAGAGANVLTF. Combining the CDR3 with reference TRBV5-4 and TRBJ2-6 gives the whole variable domain ETGVTQSPTHLIKTRGQQVTLRCSSQSGHNTVSWYQQALGQGPQFIFQYYREEENGRGNFPPRFSGLQFPNYSSELNVNALELDDSALYLCASSSDAAGAGANVLTFGAGSRLTVL.

In its sample, this clone was seen a few times. The chain uses TRBV5-1 and TRBJ2-7; possible D gene TRBD2, 6 bases. V gave up 4 bases and J gave up 0 bases, with 17 bases separating them. The CDR3 runs to 16 residues. CDR1 SGHRS and CDR2 YFSETQ come from the germline V gene. CDR3 bases: TGCGCCAGCAGCCCACACCGACAGACTAGCTCCTACGAGCAGTACTTC. It yields the protein CASSPHRQTSSYEQYF.

The V and J genes are TRBV5-6 and TRBJ2-3; TRBD1 matches at 7 bases. The V gene end was trimmed by 6 bases and the J gene end by 2 bases; junction bases not matched to a gene: 6. The CDR3 is 14 residues long. Germline CDR1 is SGHDT and CDR2 is YYEEEE. DNA of the CDR3: TGTGCCAGCACCGACAGGGCGGTCACAGATACGCAGTATTTT. Translated, it gives CASTDRAVTDTQYF.

This clone was detected a few times. The J gene is TRBJ1-2, the V gene TRBV30; the match to TRBD1 covers 10 bases. The V gene's germline CDR1 is GTSNPN and CDR2 SVGIG (reference sequence). The CDR3 has 14 residues. J was trimmed by 4 bases and V by 3 bases; bases with no gene match: 5. CDR3 in amino acids: CAWRGGQGSYGYTF. The CDR3 nucleotides are TGTGCCTGGAGGGGGGGACAGGGGAGCTATGGCTACACCTTC.